The 27 T cell receptor beta chains below come from one sample, sequenced in a study of shared T cell receptors in the human thymus. TCRdb keeps only in-frame clones here, not all; method: immunoSEQ multiplex PCR. The table lists hundreds of thousands of clones, about 89% of them singletons. These data also featured in a second study, about human thymus T cells.

Sequencing input: thymocytes. The receptor set was obtained from a boy in the first two years of life with a congenital heart defect.

This chain uses TRBV2 with TRBJ1-6; 10 nucleotides agree with TRBD1. This CDR3 is 16 amino acids long. Germline CDR1 is SNHLY and CDR2 is FYNNEI. The ends lost 5 bases at V and 9 bases at J; junction bases unmatched: 10. The CDR3 region has the DNA TGTGCCAGCAGTCGTTTTTGCCGGGACAGGGGTTCACCCCTCCACTTT. Encoded protein: CASSRFCRDRGSPLHF.

The chain carries TRBV5-4 and TRBJ2-7; 8 bases are a match to TRBD1. Trimming took 4 bases from V and 0 from J; bases not matched to a gene: 6. The CDR3 contains 15 residues. Looked up from germline, CDR1 is SGHNT and CDR2 is YYREEE (reference sequence). In DNA, the CDR3 is TGTGCCAGCAGCGACGGACAGGGACTCTCCTACGAGCAGTACTTC. Translated, it gives CASSDGQGLSYEQYF. The whole variable domain, filled in from reference TRBV5-4 and TRBJ2-7, reads ETGVTQSPTHLIKTRGQQVTLRCSSQSGHNTVSWYQQALGQGPQFIFQYYREEENGRGNFPPRFSGLQFPNYSSELNVNALELDDSALYLCASSDGQGLSYEQYFGPGTRLTVT.

V usage is TRBV29-1 and J usage is TRBJ2-3, with 8 bases identical to TRBD1. The V gene's germline CDR1 is SQVTM and CDR2 ANQGSEA. The CDR3 contains 15 residues. The V segment lost 3 bases and the J segment 2 bases; nucleotides outside the gene matches: 7. CDR3 sequence: CSVDSGTGATDTQYF. In DNA, the CDR3 is TGCAGCGTTGATTCCGGGACAGGAGCCACAGATACGCAGTATTTT.

The CDR3 is CASSSQVYTEAFF. The DNA for the CDR3 is TGTGCCAGCAGCTCGCAGGTCTACACTGAAGCTTTCTTT. This chain connects TRBV7-9 to TRBJ1-1; the D is unclear. The CDR3 covers 13 residues. Germline CDR1 is SEHNR and CDR2 is FQNEAQ (reference sequence). Trimming left V 4 bases short and J 3 bases short, with 9 bases between.

A word on this clone: Within the sample, other DNA sequences also encode this same CDR3. CDR3 region: CASSQGHANTEAFF. DNA for the CDR3: TGCGCCAGCAGCCAAGGACACGCGAACACTGAAGCTTTCTTT. The chain carries TRBV4-3 and TRBJ1-1, with D hard to call. The CDR3 contains 14 residues. CDR1 is LGHNA, CDR2 YSLEER, per germline. Deletions cut 1 base from V and 1 base from J, with 7 bases between.

This clone was counted once. V usage is TRBV6-4 and J usage is TRBJ2-3, with 11 bases aligning to TRBD1. Germline CDR1 reads MRHNA; CDR2 reads SNTAGT. The CDR3 sequence is 15 residues long. Germline trimming cut 5 bases from V and 8 bases from J; bases unmatched to any gene: 9. The CDR3 loop reads CASSKGQGGMSTQYF. DNA of the CDR3: TGTGCCAGCAGTAAGGGACAGGGGGGTATGTCTACGCAGTATTTT.

This clone was recorded only once. The rearrangement uses TRBV9 and TRBJ2-3; 7 bases match TRBD2. With 1 base clipped from V and 2 bases from J, the junction kept 4 bases outside the gene matches. The CDR3 runs to 15 residues. CDR1 is SGDLS, CDR2 YYNGEE, per germline. The CDR3 nucleotides are TGTGCCAGCAGCGTAAGGGGACTACCCACAGATACGCAGTATTTT. Translation: CASSVRGLPTDTQYF.

The CDR3 DNA is TGTGCCAGCAGCTACCGGGACAGGGTCACCGGGGAGCTGTTTTTT. Protein: CASSYRDRVTGELFF. The chain employs TRBV5-6 and TRBJ2-2; TRBD1 agrees at 9 bases. The CDR3 contains 15 residues. The V gene end was trimmed by 3 bases and the J gene end by 4 bases; junction bases not matched to a gene: 4. CDR1 is SGHDT, CDR2 YYEEEE, per germline.

The count of this clone is one. This chain links TRBV19 with TRBJ2-1; weak D call: TRBD2 (7 bases). The CDR3 length is 17 residues. V gave up 7 bases and J gave up 4 bases, with 23 bases separating them. Germline V gives CDR1 LNHDA, CDR2 SQIVND (reference sequence). The CDR3 region is CASTQTPWRGRYNEQFF. The DNA for the CDR3 is TGTGCCAGTACCCAAACCCCCTGGCGGGGGCGGTACAATGAGCAGTTCTTC. The whole variable domain, filled in from reference TRBV19 and TRBJ2-1, reads DGGITQSPKYLFRKEGQNVTLSCEQNLNHDAMYWYRQDPGQGLRLIYYSQIVNDFQKGDIAEGYSVSREKKESFPLTVTSAQKNPTAFYLCASTQTPWRGRYNEQFFGPGTRLTVL.

The rearrangement links TRBV27 to TRBJ2-7; D possibly corresponds to TRBD1 (6 bases). The CDR3 extends over 20 amino acids. V lost 5 bases, J lost 0 bases, and 29 bases lay in between. From germline, CDR1 is MNHEY and CDR2 SMNVEV (reference sequence). CDR3: CASSPPRRALVVGASYEQYF. In DNA, the CDR3 is TGTGCCAGCAGTCCTCCTCGTAGGGCCCTTGTTGTGGGGGCCTCCTACGAGCAGTACTTC.

The chain combines TRBV29-1 with TRBJ2-1; D is possibly TRBD2 (5 bases). This CDR3 has 16 residues. Germline CDR1 SQVTM, CDR2 ANQGSEA. With 1 base removed from V and 9 bases from J, the gap between germline ends came to 22 bases. The CDR3 DNA follows: TGCAGCGTTGAAGTTAAGTCAGGCGGAGAGGGCGGTGAGCAGTTCTTC. This codes for CSVEVKSGGEGGEQFF.

J is TRBJ2-3 and V is TRBV5-1; 8 positions match TRBD2. Germline CDR1 reads SGHRS; CDR2 reads YFSETQ. The CDR3 is made up of 17 amino acids. V was pared by 0 bases and J by 6 bases, with 12 bases of the junction left unmatched. The CDR3, as DNA: TGCGCCAGCAGCTTGGCCCTTAGGACTAGCCAGGGGGATACGCAGTATTTT. It is translated as CASSLALRTSQGDTQYF.

The genes are TRBV25-1 and TRBJ2-1, with D possibly being TRBD2 (6 bases). This CDR3 has 15 amino acids. Germline V CDR1 and CDR2: MGHDK, SYGVNS. Trimming removed 5 bases at V and 4 bases at J, with 15 bases between. The CDR3 region has the DNA TGTGCCAGCAGTCACTCGGGGGTTATTTACAATGAGCAGTTCTTC. Its protein product is CASSHSGVIYNEQFF.

The chain recombines TRBV11-2 with TRBJ1-3, with D unclear. Germline CDR1 SGHAT, CDR2 FQNNGV. V was shortened by 1 base and J by 9 bases, with 7 bases between the two germline ends. The CDR3 totals 12 residues. The CDR3 loop reads CASSLGWSTIYF. The CDR3 DNA follows: TGTGCCAGCAGCTTAGGGTGGAGCACCATATATTTT. Full variable domain (missing parts from reference TRBV11-2 and TRBJ1-3): EAGVAQSPRYKIIEKRQSVAFWCNPISGHATLYWYQQILGQGPKLLIQFQNNGVVDDSQLPKDRFSAERLKGVDSTLKIQPAKLEDSAVYLCASSLGWSTIYFGEGSWLTVV.

The J gene is TRBJ1-4, the V gene TRBV4-2; the D is unclear. The V gene's germline CDR1 is LGHNA and CDR2 YNFKEQ. V was trimmed by 0 bases and J by 6 bases, leaving 5 bases between them. This CDR3 spans 13 amino acids. CDR3 bases: TGTGCCAGCAGCCAAGAGGTAGATGAAAAACTGTTTTTT. Translating gives CASSQEVDEKLFF.

The V and J genes are TRBV19 and TRBJ1-2; tentatively, D is TRBD1 (5 bases). Germline loops: CDR1 LNHDA, CDR2 SQIVND (reference sequence). The CDR3 has 16 amino acids. The V end was cut by 6 bases, the J end by 2 bases, with 19 bases between. CDR3 sequence: CASRGGVGDENYGYTF. The CDR3 coding sequence is TGTGCCAGTAGGGGGGGGGTCGGGGATGAGAACTATGGCTACACCTTC.

The chain has TRBV7-2 and TRBJ2-3, with TRBD2 identical over 8 bases. Looked up from germline, CDR1 is SGHTA and CDR2 is FQGNSA. Losses at the gene ends were 1 base for V and 2 bases for J; bases not matched to a gene: 11. CDR3 length: 18 amino acids. The CDR3 spells CASSLDSGVGANTDTQYF. The CDR3 DNA sequence: TGTGCCAGCAGCTTAGATAGCGGGGTGGGGGCCAACACAGATACGCAGTATTTT.

This chain joins TRBV9 and TRBJ2-5, with 8 bases matching TRBD1. The CDR3 runs 15 residues. V shed 0 bases, J shed 3 bases, and the junction held 4 bases outside the gene matches. The V gene's germline CDR1 is SGDLS and CDR2 YYNGEE. In nucleotides, the CDR3 is TGTGCCAGCAGCGTAGAGACAGGGGCTAAAGAGACCCAGTACTTC. This codes for CASSVETGAKETQYF.

This clone was detected only a few times. This chain connects TRBV7-6 to TRBJ1-3, with D possibly being TRBD1 (5 bases). There are 18 residues in the CDR3. Germline values: CDR1 SGHVS, CDR2 FNYEAQ. The germline V and J ends were trimmed by 0 bases and 3 bases, with 18 bases remaining between them. For the CDR3, the DNA is TGTGCCAGCAGCTTAGCCCCCCCCGGGGGGAGTGGTGGAAACACCATATATTTT. Protein: CASSLAPPGGSGGNTIYF.

This rearrangement joins TRBV10-3 to TRBJ2-7; 7 nucleotides match TRBD2. CDR3 length equals 15 residues. The V segment lost 3 bases and the J segment 0 bases; nucleotides outside the gene matches: 5. Per germline, CDR1 ENHRY and CDR2 SYGVKD. The DNA for the CDR3 is TGTGCCATCAGTGAATTGACGGGGGGCTCCTACGAGCAGTACTTC. It encodes CAISELTGGSYEQYF.

The rearrangement joins TRBV6-5 to TRBJ1-1; TRBD1 agrees at 9 bases. This CDR3 comprises 16 residues. Germline trimming cut 4 bases from V and 4 bases from J; bases unmatched to any gene: 10. Germline V lookup: CDR1 MNHEY, CDR2 SVGAGI. Here the CDR3 reads CASSSDGTGLGTEAFF. CDR3 bases: TGTGCCAGCAGTTCCGACGGGACAGGGTTGGGCACTGAAGCTTTCTTT.

The chain is built from TRBV4-1 and TRBJ2-1; a weak D match, TRBD1 (6 bases). Trimming removed 0 bases from V and 2 bases from J, with 11 bases in between. Per germline, CDR1 MGHRA and CDR2 YSYEKL. CDR3 size: 16 residues. This chain's CDR3 is CASSQEGAVPYNEQFF. Written as DNA, the CDR3 is TGCGCCAGCAGCCAAGAGGGGGCCGTCCCCTACAATGAGCAGTTCTTC.

The chain recombines TRBV10-3 with TRBJ2-1; 10 nucleotides align to TRBD1. The CDR3 covers 19 residues. After removal of 3 bases from V and 0 bases from J, the junction contained 11 bases not matched to a gene. Germline values: CDR1 ENHRY, CDR2 SYGVKD. CDR3 protein: CAISESADRGQVSYNEQFF. DNA of the CDR3: TGTGCCATCAGTGAATCGGCAGACAGGGGGCAGGTCTCCTACAATGAGCAGTTCTTC.

The chain is built from TRBV29-1 and TRBJ2-1; the match to TRBD2 covers 8 bases. Looked up from germline, CDR1 is SQVTM and CDR2 is ANQGSEA. V shed 0 bases and J 7 bases; nucleotides not matched to a gene: 8. The CDR3 contains 15 residues. The CDR3 reads CSVEDIGREVNEQFF. The CDR3 nucleotides are TGCAGCGTTGAAGATATCGGGCGGGAGGTTAATGAGCAGTTCTTC.

This clone was picked up a small number of times. The V call is TRBV4-3, the J call TRBJ2-2; possible D gene TRBD1, 5 bases. Deletions cut 2 bases from V and 2 bases from J, with 15 bases between. Germline values: CDR1 LGHNA, CDR2 YSLEER. This CDR3 spans 17 amino acids. The CDR3 DNA reads TGCGCCAGCAGCCAATACCTACTCACAGGAAACACCGGGGAGCTGTTTTTT. This codes for CASSQYLLTGNTGELFF.

This clone was counted only a few times. The genes are TRBV28 and TRBJ2-1, with 8 bases lining up with TRBD1. The CDR3 spans 14 residues. Germline loops: CDR1 MDHEN, CDR2 SYDVKM. The ends lost 6 bases at V and 6 bases at J; junction bases unmatched: 7. The CDR3, as DNA: TGTGCCAGCAGGCATCCGGGACAGGTCAATGAGCAGTTCTTC. Translation: CASRHPGQVNEQFF.

V is TRBV12-5 and J is TRBJ2-7; TRBD2 might be the D (6 bases). Germline lookup yields CDR1 LGHNT and CDR2 FRNRAP. V was pared by 2 bases and J by 6 bases, with 17 bases between. The CDR3 sequence is 15 residues long. For the CDR3, the DNA is TGTGCTAGTGGTTTGTCAGAAGGAGGGACTGTCGAGCAGTACTTC. Its protein product is CASGLSEGGTVEQYF. The complete variable domain, with remaining parts taken from reference TRBV12-5 and TRBJ2-7, reads DARVTQTPRHKVTEMGQEVTMRCQPILGHNTVFWYRQTMMQGLELLAYFRNRAPLDDSGMPKDRFSAEMPDATLATLKIQPSEPRDSAVYFCASGLSEGGTVEQYFGPGTRLTVT.